A single sample is the source of the 8 T cell receptor beta chains below, sequenced in a study of neurological immune-mediated disorders. TCRdb independently ran MiXCR on the 5' RACE reads; one entry per CDR3 protein. The sample contains about 87,000 distinct CDR3 sequences, under 4.5% of which appear only once. The material sequenced was PBMCs. All receptors come from a woman aged 45 to 65 with multiple sclerosis.

This chain uses TRBV4-1 with TRBJ1-6, with a weak D call TRBD1 (6 bases). The CDR3 length is 14 residues. The germline CDR1 and CDR2 sequences are MGHRA and YSYEKL. V lost 6 bases, J lost 10 bases, and 16 bases lay in between. The CDR3 DNA follows: TGCGCCAGCAGGGTAGGGGACACTTCCTCACCCCTCCACTTT. As protein: CASRVGDTSSPLHF.

This clonotype appeared many times. V usage is TRBV10-3 and J usage is TRBJ2-5; 7 bases align to TRBD2. Germline V lookup: CDR1 ENHRY, CDR2 SYGVKD. V shed 4 bases, J shed 7 bases, and the junction held 15 bases outside the gene matches. The CDR3 loop spans 16 amino acids. This CDR3 is CAISVSSGTQEMTQYF. For the CDR3, the DNA is TGTGCCATCAGTGTATCTAGCGGTACCCAAGAGATGACCCAGTACTTC.

In this sample, this clonotype turned up many times. This rearrangement joins TRBV19 to TRBJ2-7; D gene uncertain. This CDR3 has 13 residues. Trimming left V 3 bases short and J 0 bases short, with 6 bases between. CDR1 and CDR2 from the germline V gene are LNHDA and SQIVND (reference sequence). CDR3 loop: CASSIPRSYEQYF. In nucleotides, the CDR3 is TGTGCCAGTAGTATTCCCCGCTCCTACGAGCAGTACTTC.

This clonotype appeared many times. The chain recombines TRBV15 with TRBJ1-4; the D gene is possibly TRBD1 (5 bases). Germline values: CDR1 LNHNV, CDR2 YYDKDF (reference sequence). V was clipped by 4 bases and J by 6 bases, with 9 bases between them. The CDR3 has 13 residues. The CDR3: CATSNPRDEKLFF. CDR3 in DNA: TGTGCCACCAGCAACCCCAGGGATGAAAAACTGTTTTTT.

This clonotype was detected ten times or more. V is TRBV12-3 or TRBV12-4 and J is TRBJ1-2, with a tentative D call TRBD1 (6 bases). The CDR3 runs to 17 residues. V lost 6 bases to trimming and J lost 4 bases, with 24 bases between them. In nucleotides, the CDR3 is TGTGCCAGCAGCCGTGTTGGTGGCAGGGGAGACCTCTATGGCTACACCTTC. Protein sequence: CASSRVGGRGDLYGYTF.

This clonotype came up many times. Here the CDR3 reads CASSVGLAGPKNIQYF. In DNA form, the CDR3 reads TGTGCCAGCAGCGTTGGGCTAGCTGGGCCCAAAAACATTCAGTACTTC. The V and J genes are TRBV9 and TRBJ2-4; weak D call: TRBD2 (5 bases). CDR3 length equals 16 residues. Trimming stripped 2 bases from V and 2 bases from J, with 14 bases between. The germline gives CDR1 SGDLS, CDR2 YYNGEE.

This clonotype was counted ten times or more. The rearrangement links TRBV4-3 to TRBJ2-1, with 7 bases matching TRBD2. Germline CDR1 and CDR2: LGHNA and YSLEER. The CDR3 length is 15 residues. The junction had 9 bases not matched to a gene; V was cut back by 3 bases and J by 7 bases. The CDR3 is CASSHGGVGGNEQFF. The CDR3 DNA reads TGCGCCAGCAGCCACGGAGGGGTGGGAGGGAATGAGCAGTTCTTC.

This clonotype was observed a handful of times. J is TRBJ2-7 and V is TRBV5-1; 10 nucleotides match TRBD2. The CDR3 covers 15 residues. With V trimmed by 2 bases and J by 1 base, 3 bases remained unmatched. Germline V gene sequence: CDR1 SGHRS, CDR2 YFSETQ. This CDR3 is CASSLAGGKSYEQYF. CDR3 DNA sequence: TGCGCCAGCAGCTTAGCGGGGGGGAAATCCTACGAGCAGTACTTC.